One T cell receptor (beta chain) is described in this entry. Its recognized antigen is unknown. Per-nucleotide qualities are absent, and no much larger clonotype sits a single base away. In total, roughly 670 healthy bone marrow donors made up the cohort. At the time of sampling, all cohort members were nominally healthy, though unrecorded immune exposures were likely present. The donor tested CMV seropositive and was one of the 289 seropositive cohort members. A peripheral blood sample was collected from each donor, and TCR beta sequencing was performed on peripheral blood mononuclear cells. Genomic DNA extraction from the blood cell samples was performed with the Qiagen DNeasy Blood Extraction Kit. This entry belongs to a study of cytomegalovirus exposure and HLA in healthy donors (dated by TCRdb to the late 2010s). Context from the whole study: An earlier analysis of approximately 550 of the donors reported more than 250 Gb of sequence data and 117 million unique TCR beta sequences from 150 million to 200 million T cells. Every repertoire in the discovery cohort had been generated on one and the same sequencing platform. A handful of DR-DQ haplotypes were handled as single units for association and clustering because linkage in the cohort was strong. Among a few hundred genotyped donors of the cohort, an average of around 240,000 unique TCR beta nucleotide sequences were sequenced per donor, about a sixth of them non-productive. Typing coverage varied by locus: roughly 629-630 donors for A, B, C, DRB1 and DQB1; about 520 for DQA1; approximately 570 for DPA1; 450 to 480 for DPB1. In a later genetic analysis, genome-wide SNP genotypes for about 55% of the 666 donors were used, and that subset was treated as a discovery cohort. Of the roughly 400 genotyped donors, approximately 80% fell in the genetic ancestry cluster associated with self-reported Caucasian donors. A later analysis re-analyzed previously published TCR beta repertoires from 600 to 850 donors and added high-resolution HLA genotyping to study TCR occurrence patterns. The study combined high-throughput TCR immunosequencing, statistical association of individual TCRs with disease status, and machine learning to predict cytomegalovirus infection status. HLA typing included class I and class II loci at four-digit resolution. The T cell repertoires of 666 subjects were profiled by immunosequencing and related to cytomegalovirus serostatus. Along with the roughly 700-subject first cohort, a separate validation cohort of 120 different subjects was used. An early release covering about 600 HLA-typed donors comprised approximately 300 gigabases of sequencing data and 85 million to 100 million unique TCR sequences. In an earlier analysis of several hundred of the donors, high-throughput TCR beta sequencing was used to judge whether each TCR beta V gene segment behaved as functional or pseudogenic. The study was designed to test whether signatures of past pathogen exposure could be identified by cataloging public T cell receptors. Rather than using new phenotypic data, the later analysis identified candidate immune exposures from TCR beta sequences and from how often those sequences occurred across donors. Donor age, sex, ethnicity and CMV serostatus were compiled alongside the repertoire data. What the research found in general, with its limitations: In a later analysis, TCR association rates were found to vary across HLA loci, with the most associated TCRs seen for DRB1 alleles and the fewest for HLA-C alleles. The only immune exposure information available for the cohort was CMV serostatus. Three of the identified cytomegalovirus-associated TCR beta chains were confirmed in vitro to be specific for cytomegalovirus antigens. According to the authors, the approach could potentially be generalized to other disease states and immunological phenotypes. Most CMV-associated TCR beta chains appeared to be HLA-restricted in a later analysis, and the HLA associations seemed to be driven largely by CMV exposure. The classifier was reported to diagnose cytomegalovirus status with high specificity and sensitivity in both the original cohort and the validation cohort. While some public TCRs were present in many individuals, most TCR sequences turned up only very rarely across donors. Over 15 rarely observed V segments, including chromosome 9 orphons, were excluded from the earlier analysis of 550 to 700 of the donors because counts were too low. A later genetic analysis reported fewer N-insertions in productive TCRs among donors in an Asian-associated ancestry cluster than the roughly 700-donor mean. When HLA alleles, especially DR and DQ, strongly co-occurred, TCR associations were difficult to assign to individual alleles. Correlated functional status among segregating V segments might be attributable to linkage disequilibrium, but an unknown experimental factor could not be ruled out. In a later analysis, HLA-associated TCR beta chains showed more clonal expansion and lower generation probabilities than non-associated chains that were equally common. Sequencing depth was assumed to be roughly uniform across donors in the presence/absence analyses, though that assumption may not hold. Specific HLA alleles were associated with over 15,000 TCR beta sequences at a false discovery rate of 0.05 in a later analysis. A cluster of highly shared sequence variants was judged likely to be a technical artifact of the sequencing pipeline. This cohort had only TCR beta chains sequenced, and the lack of alpha or paired-chain data limited which features could be detected. In the study, around 160 TCR beta chains were listed as associated with cytomegalovirus. Because HLA typing was unavailable for some donors at each locus, only the typed subset was used in association tests. A later analysis reported that several top co-occurrence clusters appeared linked to parvovirus B19, influenza, CMV and Epstein-Barr virus. V-gene and J-gene trimming of TCR beta chains was associated with a missense DCLRE1C variant in a later genetic analysis, and the association was replicated in an independent cohort. A further reported finding was that TCR beta sequences accurately predicted the HLA-A and HLA-B alleles for most subjects in the first cohort. In an earlier analysis of approximately 590 of the donors, most TCR beta V segments were observed in productive rearrangements about 87% or about 30% of the time, broadly matching IMGT annotations.

Library construction relied on the immunoSEQ multiplex PCR assay. For the multiplex PCR, a mixture combining 60 forward primers for TCR Vbeta segments and 13 reverse primers for TCR Jbeta segments was used. A multiplex PCR assay on genomic DNA amplified the CDR3 region of rearranged TCR beta genes. Amplified TCR beta libraries were sequenced as 87-base-pair reads on the Illumina HiSeq System. On the authors' methods: In a later analysis, 70 million to 95 million unique TCR beta chains were counted across the 500 to 850 repertoires, and around 11 million of these chains were shared by at least two donors. To remove PCR and sequencing errors, raw reads were error-corrected and collapsed into unique sequences using a nearest-neighbor algorithm that merged closely related sequences. V, D and J gene segments were assigned by aligning CDR3 sequences to IMGT reference sequences. For a sequence to be retained, a match of at least six nucleotides was required to both a V gene segment and a J gene segment. A rearrangement counted as productive if the CDR3 had no stop codons and remained in frame with V and J, and every other rearrangement counted as non-productive. Following IMGT convention, CDR3 was defined as the stretch from the second conserved V-encoded cysteine up to the conserved J-encoded phenylalanine. In an earlier analysis of 587 of the donors, sequences lacking an unambiguous match to a single V gene segment were excluded. An earlier analysis of several hundred of the donors called V segments functional above 56.7% productive rearrangements and segregating when the between-donor standard deviation exceeded 5%. A statistical classification framework was developed to diagnose cytomegalovirus status using the catalog of TCR beta chain sequences. In a later analysis, V and J genes were assigned by comparing TCR nucleotide sequences against IMGT/GENE-DB human TR gene sequences. Using the TCRdist pipeline, a later analysis assigned CDR3 sequences along with most-parsimonious VDJ recombination scenarios. In a later analysis, every TCR beta chain was defined by the combination of its CDR3 amino acid sequence and its V-gene family, and reads without a unique V-gene family were dropped. To address suspected cross-contamination and a sequencing artifact, a later analysis removed roughly 580 highly shared, low-generation-probability nucleotide sequences. For each public chain, a later analysis derived a clonal expansion index from normalized ranks of inferred template counts within each repertoire. Generation probabilities in a later analysis came from a VDJ recombination model fitted to out-of-frame rearrangements, and those results were checked against IGoR. A later analysis scored TCR-TCR, TCR-HLA and TCR-CMV co-occurrence with hypergeometric tests, applying a repertoire-size bias correction to TCR pairs. A later analysis estimated false discovery rates by permuting HLA or CMV assignments 20 times. In a later analysis, co-occurring TCRs were grouped using DBSCAN, and TCRdist sequence similarity was added for clustering within HLA-allele-positive subsets. Repertoires with fewer than 30,000 or more than 120,000 public chains, plus five repertoires with anomalous nucleotide sharing, were excluded from co-occurrence clustering. TCRdb took this table from immuneACCESS and kept in-frame rearrangements with V and J called. Such tables lack part of the clones; where checked against another copy, unresolved V genes explain under half of the gap, and the rest is unexplained. D and trimming come from the DNA, and the V and J calls and clone size come from that table. This sample holds 95,000 to 150,000 clones; over 70% were observed only once. The ten largest clones add up to 7.5% to 10% of the sample.

This receptor was identified in a female donor in good health and CMV-seropositive. The sequenced sample consisted of PBMCs.

The nucleotides are TGCGCCAGCAGGCGAGACGGGGGGGCGGGGAATGAGCAGTTCTTC. Its coded protein is CASRRDGGAGNEQFF. The chain is made from TRBV5-1 and TRBJ2-1, with TRBD2 matching 8 junction bases. Taken from cysteine to phenylalanine, the CDR3 has 15 residues. The sequence is cut down to CDR3 DNA, 45 bases in frame from base 1. Clipping removes 5 bases from V and 7 bases from J, with 11 as the unmatched junction base count. CDR1 and CDR2 were assigned from the germline V gene as SGHRS and YFSETQ.